Listed below are T cell receptor beta chains from one sample, sequenced in a study of blood T cell repertoires in COVID-19. Here immunoSEQ multiplex PCR was the method, and the copy in TCRdb shows in-frame clones only, minus some. The profile shows 310,000 or so clones, roughly 90% of them singletons. The sequencing input was PBMCs or T cells enriched from blood (not recorded which). These receptors all stem from a woman between 18 and 30 years old with acute COVID-19. Each CDR3 is given with its conserved first and last residue. Fields, in order: J gene, D gene, CDR3 length, clone size, V gene, CDR3 protein, CDR3 DNA. The D gene is left open where the match is weak. The listing skips clone size in some rows; elsewhere it reads once, few, many or a size class.

j_call: TRBJ2-1; d_call: .; cdr3_length: 17; clone_size: .; v_call: TRBV29-1; cdr3_aa: CSVERSIWVQGGHEQFF; cdr3_nt: TGCAGCGTTGAGCGCTCCATATGGGTACAGGGTGGACATGAGCAGTTCTTC
j_call: TRBJ2-7; d_call: TRBD2; cdr3_length: 18; clone_size: .; v_call: TRBV2; cdr3_aa: CASSDMAGLAKSSYEQYF; cdr3_nt: TGTGCCAGCAGTGACATGGCCGGACTAGCGAAAAGCTCCTACGAGCAGTACTTC
j_call: TRBJ2-2; d_call: .; cdr3_length: 16; clone_size: .; v_call: TRBV11-2; cdr3_aa: CASSHARGPNTGELFF; cdr3_nt: TGTGCCAGCAGCCACGCGCGGGGACCGAACACCGGGGAGCTGTTTTTT
j_call: TRBJ1-5; d_call: .; cdr3_length: 16; clone_size: .; v_call: TRBV19; cdr3_aa: CASTRGVGLSNQPQHF; cdr3_nt: TGTGCCAGTACCCGGGGGGTAGGGTTGAGCAATCAGCCCCAGCATTTT
j_call: TRBJ2-2; d_call: .; cdr3_length: 14; clone_size: .; v_call: TRBV6-4; cdr3_aa: CASSDEGITGELFF; cdr3_nt: TGTGCCAGCAGTGATGAGGGAATCACCGGGGAGCTGTTTTTT
j_call: TRBJ2-5; d_call: .; cdr3_length: 14; clone_size: once; v_call: TRBV5-4; cdr3_aa: CASSLDRVGETQYF; cdr3_nt: TGTGCCAGCAGCTTGGACAGGGTAGGGGAGACCCAGTACTTC
j_call: TRBJ1-4; d_call: .; cdr3_length: 15; clone_size: .; v_call: TRBV9; cdr3_aa: CASSVDHREGEKLFF; cdr3_nt: TGTGCCAGCAGCGTAGATCACAGGGAAGGGGAAAAACTGTTTTTT
j_call: TRBJ2-1; d_call: TRBD2; cdr3_length: 15; clone_size: .; v_call: TRBV29-1; cdr3_aa: CSVRISGASYNEQFF; cdr3_nt: TGCAGCGTTCGAATTAGCGGGGCGTCCTACAATGAGCAGTTCTTC
j_call: TRBJ1-1; d_call: TRBD1; cdr3_length: 14; clone_size: .; v_call: TRBV6-6; cdr3_aa: CASRTTGKNTEAFF; cdr3_nt: TGTGCCAGCAGAACGACAGGGAAGAACACTGAAGCTTTCTTT
j_call: TRBJ2-7; d_call: .; cdr3_length: 15; clone_size: .; v_call: TRBV19; cdr3_aa: CASSIDLGSSYEQYF; cdr3_nt: TGTGCCAGTAGTATAGATCTCGGGAGTTCCTACGAGCAGTACTTC
j_call: TRBJ1-2; d_call: .; cdr3_length: 16; clone_size: .; v_call: TRBV21-1; cdr3_aa: CASSPHVGALGYGYTF; cdr3_nt: TGTGCCAGCAGCCCCCATGTAGGGGCTTTAGGCTATGGCTACACCTTC
j_call: TRBJ2-7; d_call: TRBD2; cdr3_length: 17; clone_size: .; v_call: TRBV5-5; cdr3_aa: CASSLGRGGMMPYEQYF; cdr3_nt: TGTGCCAGCAGCTTGGGGCGGGGGGGCATGATGCCCTACGAGCAGTACTTC
j_call: TRBJ1-2; d_call: .; cdr3_length: 13; clone_size: .; v_call: TRBV12-5; cdr3_aa: CASGPRGGNGYTF; cdr3_nt: TGTGCTAGTGGCCCTCGGGGTGGGAATGGCTACACCTTC
j_call: TRBJ2-1; d_call: .; cdr3_length: 12; clone_size: few; v_call: TRBV6-5; cdr3_aa: CAIRITSDEQFF; cdr3_nt: TGTGCCATAAGAATAACGAGCGATGAGCAGTTCTTC
j_call: TRBJ1-1; d_call: .; cdr3_length: 14; clone_size: .; v_call: TRBV2; cdr3_aa: CASSYSGPSTEAFF; cdr3_nt: TGTGCCAGCAGTTACAGTGGTCCGAGCACTGAAGCTTTCTTT
j_call: TRBJ2-6; d_call: .; cdr3_length: 15; clone_size: .; v_call: TRBV5-1; cdr3_aa: CASSLDHSGANVLTF; cdr3_nt: TGCGCCAGCAGCCTAGACCATTCTGGGGCCAACGTCCTGACTTTC
j_call: TRBJ2-7; d_call: TRBD2; cdr3_length: 21; clone_size: .; v_call: TRBV5-1; cdr3_aa: CASSLSRLSNTGGRPGYEQYF; cdr3_nt: TGCGCCAGCAGCTTGAGTAGGTTATCAAATACGGGAGGCCGGCCAGGGTACGAGCAGTACTTC
j_call: TRBJ2-5; d_call: TRBD1; cdr3_length: 16; clone_size: .; v_call: TRBV5-1; cdr3_aa: CASSRSGQGEQETQYF; cdr3_nt: TGCGCCAGCAGCCGCTCGGGACAGGGAGAACAAGAGACCCAGTACTTC
j_call: TRBJ1-4; d_call: TRBD1; cdr3_length: 15; clone_size: .; v_call: TRBV5-1; cdr3_aa: CASSLVAGGSEKLFF; cdr3_nt: TGCGCCAGCAGCTTGGTGGCAGGGGGGAGTGAAAAACTGTTTTTT
j_call: TRBJ1-4; d_call: .; cdr3_length: 14; clone_size: .; v_call: TRBV6-5; cdr3_aa: CASRQGWANEKLFF; cdr3_nt: TGTGCCAGCAGACAGGGTTGGGCTAATGAAAAACTGTTTTTT
j_call: TRBJ2-7; d_call: TRBD2; cdr3_length: 13; clone_size: .; v_call: TRBV27; cdr3_aa: CASRGTTLYEQYF; cdr3_nt: TGTGCCAGCAGAGGGACTACCCTCTACGAGCAGTACTTC
j_call: TRBJ2-3; d_call: TRBD1; cdr3_length: 14; clone_size: .; v_call: TRBV27; cdr3_aa: CASSLQGATDTQYF; cdr3_nt: TGTGCCAGCAGCCTACAGGGGGCCACAGATACGCAGTATTTT
j_call: TRBJ2-7; d_call: TRBD2; cdr3_length: 16; clone_size: .; v_call: TRBV6-5; cdr3_aa: CASSYRLAASSYEQYF; cdr3_nt: TGTGCCAGCAGTTATCGACTAGCAGCCAGTTCTTACGAGCAGTACTTC
j_call: TRBJ2-7; d_call: TRBD2; cdr3_length: 18; clone_size: .; v_call: TRBV24-1; cdr3_aa: CATSVSLAGYPRDYEQYF; cdr3_nt: TGTGCCACCAGTGTAAGCCTAGCGGGATACCCGAGGGACTACGAGCAGTACTTC
j_call: TRBJ1-1; d_call: .; cdr3_length: 12; clone_size: .; v_call: TRBV6-5; cdr3_aa: CASRAGYTEAFF; cdr3_nt: TGTGCCAGCAGAGCAGGGTACACTGAAGCTTTCTTT
j_call: TRBJ1-5; d_call: .; cdr3_length: 15; clone_size: .; v_call: TRBV7-3; cdr3_aa: CASSLKGQGYQPQHF; cdr3_nt: TGTGCCAGCAGCTTAAAAGGGCAGGGCTATCAGCCCCAGCATTTT
j_call: TRBJ2-7; d_call: .; cdr3_length: 14; clone_size: .; v_call: TRBV4-1; cdr3_aa: CASSPSPRGYEQYF; cdr3_nt: TGCGCCAGCAGCCCTTCACCGCGGGGCTACGAGCAGTACTTC
j_call: TRBJ1-6; d_call: TRBD1; cdr3_length: 15; clone_size: once; v_call: TRBV6-5; cdr3_aa: CASSYSDRGGSPLHF; cdr3_nt: TGTGCCAGCAGTTACTCCGACAGGGGGGGATCACCCCTCCACTTT
j_call: TRBJ1-1; d_call: TRBD1; cdr3_length: 14; clone_size: .; v_call: TRBV5-1; cdr3_aa: CASSSKQGRTEAFF; cdr3_nt: TGCGCCAGCAGCTCGAAACAGGGGCGCACTGAAGCTTTCTTT
j_call: TRBJ1-2; d_call: .; cdr3_length: 14; clone_size: .; v_call: TRBV27; cdr3_aa: CASSLGREVPGYTF; cdr3_nt: TGTGCCAGCAGTTTAGGCAGGGAGGTTCCCGGCTACACCTTC
j_call: TRBJ2-1; d_call: TRBD1; cdr3_length: 16; clone_size: .; v_call: TRBV11-2; cdr3_aa: CASSPEGQPQFGEQFF; cdr3_nt: TGTGCCAGCAGCCCCGAGGGACAGCCTCAATTTGGTGAGCAGTTCTTC
j_call: TRBJ2-1; d_call: TRBD2; cdr3_length: 16; clone_size: .; v_call: TRBV28; cdr3_aa: CASSLWLAGDMDEQFF; cdr3_nt: TGTGCCAGCAGTTTATGGTTAGCGGGAGATATGGATGAGCAGTTCTTC
j_call: TRBJ2-1; d_call: TRBD2; cdr3_length: 18; clone_size: .; v_call: TRBV19; cdr3_aa: CASIKAPLTSGSYNEQFF; cdr3_nt: TGTGCCAGTATTAAGGCGCCCTTGACTAGCGGGTCTTACAATGAGCAGTTCTTC
j_call: TRBJ2-7; d_call: TRBD1; cdr3_length: 14; clone_size: once; v_call: TRBV27; cdr3_aa: CASSLQGENYEQYF; cdr3_nt: TGTGCCAGCAGTTTACAGGGGGAAAACTACGAGCAGTACTTC
j_call: TRBJ2-7; d_call: .; cdr3_length: 15; clone_size: .; v_call: TRBV5-1; cdr3_aa: CASSIVAGPRGEQYF; cdr3_nt: TGCGCCAGCAGCATCGTTGCGGGACCTCGGGGCGAGCAGTACTTC
j_call: TRBJ2-1; d_call: TRBD2; cdr3_length: 14; clone_size: once; v_call: TRBV10-2; cdr3_aa: CASVAGGWGNEQFF; cdr3_nt: TGCGCCAGTGTAGCGGGAGGGTGGGGGAATGAGCAGTTCTTC
j_call: TRBJ1-1; d_call: .; cdr3_length: 13; clone_size: .; v_call: TRBV7-9; cdr3_aa: CASSLVSGTEAFF; cdr3_nt: TGTGCCAGCAGCTTAGTGTCAGGAACTGAAGCTTTCTTT
j_call: TRBJ2-3; d_call: .; cdr3_length: 13; clone_size: .; v_call: TRBV28; cdr3_aa: CASALGSTDTQYF; cdr3_nt: TGTGCCAGTGCCCTAGGAAGCACAGATACGCAGTATTTT
j_call: TRBJ2-7; d_call: .; cdr3_length: 12; clone_size: .; v_call: TRBV18; cdr3_aa: CASSPQEYEQYF; cdr3_nt: TGTGCCAGCTCACCACAGGAGTACGAGCAGTACTTC
j_call: TRBJ1-2; d_call: .; cdr3_length: 15; clone_size: once; v_call: TRBV5-1; cdr3_aa: CASSLSPMEGYGYTF; cdr3_nt: TGCGCCAGCAGCTTGAGCCCAATGGAGGGCTATGGCTACACCTTC
j_call: TRBJ2-3; d_call: TRBD2; cdr3_length: 18; clone_size: .; v_call: TRBV6-6; cdr3_aa: CASRPGLAGGLLPDTQYF; cdr3_nt: TGTGCCAGCCGTCCGGGACTAGCGGGAGGATTACTGCCAGATACGCAGTATTTT
j_call: TRBJ1-1; d_call: .; cdr3_length: 14; clone_size: .; v_call: TRBV3-1/TRBV3-2; cdr3_aa: CASSQVPSDTEAFF; cdr3_nt: TGTGCCAGCAGCCAAGTCCCGTCAGACACTGAAGCTTTCTTT